The clone carrying this TCR beta chain was observed once. Its target is unknown. The authors reverse transcribed about 0.45 to 1 ug RNA with random hexamers. Amplification of TCR beta CDR3 was carried out by immunoSEQ multiplex PCR, which covered 54 Vbeta and 13 Jbeta segments. TCRdb re-called the immunoSEQ multiplex PCR reads with MiXCR, one entry per CDR3 protein. In the table there are about 210,000 distinct CDR3 sequences, about 96% of which are singletons. The sample is drawn from a study of CD8 T cells in Susac syndrome. Study findings and constraints: Only a relatively small number of individuals were included in the TCR sequencing and HLA analysis.

Germline V CDR1 and CDR2: MGHRA, YSYEKL. The CDR3 loop spans 17 amino acids. The V segment lost 3 bases and the J segment 2 bases; nucleotides outside the gene matches: 11. The T cells that were sequenced for TCR beta were CD8+ and CD4+ cells from blood. Negative isolation yielded CD4+ and CD8+ T cells, and FACS enriched TEMRA cells. This clonotype was sampled from a human donor with multiple sclerosis. Sequencing was carried out using CD4+ T cells from PBMCs. The chain carries TRBV4-1 and TRBJ2-5, with TRBD1 matching 8 bases. CDR3 sequence: CASSQAYRGWPQETQYF. CDR3 bases: TGCGCCAGCAGCCAGGCATACAGGGGGTGGCCTCAAGAGACCCAGTACTTC.